This paragraph covers one T cell receptor beta chain sequence. Libraries were prepared by immunoSEQ multiplex PCR; TCRdb keeps only in-frame clonotypes and omits some of them. The repertoire holds 250,000 to 300,000 clones, approximately 91% seen once, with about 2.3% in the top ten. V lost 3 bases to trimming and J lost 9 bases, with 14 bases between them. The CDR3 length is 14 residues. Germline V gives CDR1 KGHDR, CDR2 SFDVKD. The data belong to a study of blood T cell repertoires in COVID-19. Study details: The samples span acute and convalescent COVID-19 from the United States, Italy and Spain. PBMCs, B-cell-depleted T cells, or T cells provided the cDNA or gDNA that made up the material.

Clinical history reported by participants formed the basis on which cohorts were assigned. Sequenced material: PBMCs or T cells enriched from blood (not recorded which). The V gene is TRBV24-1, the J gene TRBJ2-1; D remains ambiguous. This TCR derives from a woman between 40 and 50 years old with acute COVID-19. CDR3 nucleotides: TGTGCCACCAGTGATCGCCCAGGCACCGGTGAGCAGTTCTTC. Translation: CATSDRPGTGEQFF.